Following are 17 T cell receptor beta chains from one sample sequenced in a study of shared clonotypes between healthy human individuals. The repertoire was sequenced with immunoSEQ multiplex PCR; TCRdb's copy has only in-frame clones and lacks some. This sample carries approximately 2.1 million clones, 93% of them seen once, and the ten largest clones take 0.3% to 0.4%. Sequencing was performed on naive CD4+ T cells from PBMCs. Noted subset: CD45RA+ positively selected. The source is a man aged 18 to 35 in good health. Some clones in this sample may be carry-over from other donors' samples.

The rearrangement joins TRBV19 to TRBJ2-1; D perhaps matches TRBD1 (5 bases). The CDR3 is made up of 14 amino acids. Germline CDR1 and CDR2: LNHDA and SQIVND (reference sequence). V lost 7 bases to trimming and J lost 9 bases, with 19 bases between them. The DNA of the CDR3 is TGTGCCAGTACCCTAGGGGCGGCCTGGGGTGAGCAGTTCTTC. It encodes CASTLGAAWGEQFF.

The chain combines TRBV28 with TRBJ1-2; 9 bases match TRBD1. The CDR3 totals 14 residues. Germline CDR1 and CDR2: MDHEN and SYDVKM. The ends lost 1 base at V and 7 bases at J; junction bases unmatched: 4. CDR3 residues: CASSLLQGAGGYTF. The DNA for the CDR3 is TGTGCCAGCAGTTTATTACAGGGGGCGGGTGGCTACACCTTC.

V is TRBV28 and J is TRBJ2-2; TRBD1 aligns across 8 bases. Trimming took 5 bases from V and 5 from J; bases not matched to a gene: 4. Germline V gives CDR1 MDHEN, CDR2 SYDVKM. The CDR3 has 14 residues. The CDR3 here is CASSTRTGTGELFF. CDR3 in DNA: TGTGCCAGCAGTACTAGGACAGGGACCGGGGAGCTGTTTTTT.

This clone has just one count. The rearrangement joins TRBV5-4 to TRBJ2-5; 8 positions match TRBD2. Germline CDR1 is SGHNT and CDR2 is YYREEE (reference sequence). The CDR3 extends over 18 amino acids. Germline trimming cut 5 bases from V and 7 bases from J; bases unmatched to any gene: 22. The CDR3 DNA is TGTGCCAGCAGTACCTCTAGGCTACTAGCGGTAGGAGGGAGGACCCAGTACTTC. It codes for CASSTSRLLAVGGRTQYF. The whole variable domain, remainder taken from reference TRBV5-4 and TRBJ2-5, is ETGVTQSPTHLIKTRGQQVTLRCSSQSGHNTVSWYQQALGQGPQFIFQYYREEENGRGNFPPRFSGLQFPNYSSELNVNALELDDSALYLCASSTSRLLAVGGRTQYFGPGTRLLVL.

This clone has a single count. V is TRBV19 and J is TRBJ2-4; a possible D gene is TRBD2 (6 bases). The ends were cut back, 6 bases at V and 2 bases at J, with 20 bases in the middle. Per the germline V gene, CDR1 is LNHDA and CDR2 is SQIVND (reference sequence). This CDR3 contains 17 residues. The CDR3 nucleotides are TGTGCCAGTAGCATACTAGAGCGGGTGCCCTCCAAAAACATTCAGTACTTC. This codes for CASSILERVPSKNIQYF.

The chain is built from TRBV18 and TRBJ2-2; 8 bases line up with TRBD2. The CDR3 covers 15 residues. Per germline, CDR1 KGHSH and CDR2 LQKENI. Trimming at V came to 3 bases and at J to 0 bases, leaving 0 bases not matched to a gene. The CDR3 region has the DNA TGTGCCAGCTCACCGGGACTAGCGAACACCGGGGAGCTGTTTTTT. Its translation: CASSPGLANTGELFF.

Notes on this clone: Different DNA sequences within this sample yield the same CDR3. The chain is built from TRBV5-1 and TRBJ1-1; a weak D match, TRBD1 (6 bases). The CDR3 is 14 amino acids. V lost 4 bases, J lost 4 bases, and 14 bases lay in between. CDR1 and CDR2 from the germline V gene are SGHRS and YFSETQ. The CDR3 spells CASSGNRVSTEAFF. In DNA, the CDR3 is TGCGCCAGCAGCGGGAACAGGGTTAGCACTGAAGCTTTCTTT.

The J gene is TRBJ1-3, the V gene TRBV4-3; D is uncertain. The V end was cut by 0 bases, the J end by 0 bases, with 12 bases between. The CDR3 totals 17 residues. The germline CDR1 and CDR2 sequences are LGHNA and YSLEER. In nucleotides, the CDR3 is TGCGCCAGCAGCCAAGAAATGGGCCACTACTCTGGAAACACCATATATTTT. Amino acids: CASSQEMGHYSGNTIYF.

J is TRBJ2-7 and V is TRBV19, with TRBD2 matching over 10 bases. CDR1 is LNHDA, CDR2 SQIVND, per germline (reference sequence). J gave up 3 bases and V 5 bases, and 7 bases lay outside the gene matches. The CDR3 length is 15 residues. For the CDR3, the DNA is TGTGCCAGTAGTGTCGCCGGGACTAGCGACTACGAGCAGTACTTC. Translated, it gives CASSVAGTSDYEQYF.

The rearrangement links TRBV14 to TRBJ2-1, with D unresolved. V lost 4 bases to trimming and J lost 10 bases, with 17 bases between them. This CDR3 has 14 amino acids. In germline, CDR1 is SGHDN, CDR2 FVKESK. The DNA of the CDR3 is TGTGCCAGCAGCCCGTACCCGAATACACTCGAGCAGTTCTTC. The encoded protein is CASSPYPNTLEQFF.

This sequence joins TRBV29-1 and TRBJ1-4; the D is unclear. The V end lost 6 bases, the J end lost 7 bases, and 12 bases lay between the germline ends. The CDR3 contains 12 residues. Germline V gene sequence: CDR1 SQVTM, CDR2 ANQGSEA. In DNA form, the CDR3 reads TGCAGCGTCATACGTGGCGGTGAAAAACTGTTTTTT. It encodes CSVIRGGEKLFF.

The V gene is TRBV7-3, the J gene TRBJ2-7, with D tentatively TRBD2 (7 bases). The ends were cut back, 5 bases at V and 0 bases at J, with 17 bases in the middle. The germline V gene has CDR1 SGHTA and CDR2 FQGTGA. The length of the CDR3 is 16 residues. The CDR3 sequence is CASSPHGGPSSYEQYF. The CDR3 DNA follows: TGTGCCAGCAGCCCCCACGGGGGGCCGAGCTCCTACGAGCAGTACTTC.

This clone was detected once. The chain links TRBV18 to TRBJ1-1; D is perhaps TRBD1 (5 bases). Germline V lookup: CDR1 KGHSH, CDR2 LQKENI. The CDR3 extends over 15 amino acids. The V and J ends lost 2 bases and 1 base respectively, with 11 bases between them. CDR3 sequence reads: CASSPGVGANTEAFF. CDR3 DNA: TGTGCCAGCTCACCAGGGGTAGGGGCGAACACTGAAGCTTTCTTT.

CDR3 region: CASSYKGTGLGNTIYF. CDR3 nucleotides: TGTGCCAGCAGTTACAAAGGGACAGGACTGGGAAACACCATATATTTT. The chain combines TRBV6-5 with TRBJ1-3, with 8 bases that match TRBD1. J was trimmed by 4 bases and V by 2 bases; bases with no gene match: 7. CDR3 length: 16 residues. Germline V lookup: CDR1 MNHEY, CDR2 SVGAGI.

The CDR3 nucleotides read TGTGCCAGCAGCACCGGGGATGAGCAGTTCTTC. Its protein is CASSTGDEQFF. This chain connects TRBV7-8 to TRBJ2-1, with D perhaps TRBD2 (5 bases). Germline loops: CDR1 SGHVS, CDR2 FQNEAQ. V was clipped by 5 bases and J by 8 bases, with 7 bases between them. This CDR3 contains 11 residues.

The rearrangement uses TRBV6-1 and TRBJ2-5; no clear D. V lost 2 bases to trimming and J lost 2 bases, with 9 bases between them. The V gene's germline CDR1 is MNHNS and CDR2 SASEGT. CDR3 size: 14 residues. The CDR3 region has the DNA TGTGCCAGCAGTGAAATGGCAGTTCAAGAGACCCAGTACTTC. This sequence encodes CASSEMAVQETQYF.

This clone was counted a few times. This chain links TRBV7-2 with TRBJ2-3; TRBD2 matches at 7 bases. The V segment lost 3 bases and the J segment 0 bases; nucleotides outside the gene matches: 3. The CDR3 length is 15 residues. Per the germline V gene, CDR1 is SGHTA and CDR2 is FQGNSA. In nucleotides, the CDR3 is TGTGCCAGCAGCTTTAGCGGGTCTAGCACAGATACGCAGTATTTT. This translates into CASSFSGSSTDTQYF.